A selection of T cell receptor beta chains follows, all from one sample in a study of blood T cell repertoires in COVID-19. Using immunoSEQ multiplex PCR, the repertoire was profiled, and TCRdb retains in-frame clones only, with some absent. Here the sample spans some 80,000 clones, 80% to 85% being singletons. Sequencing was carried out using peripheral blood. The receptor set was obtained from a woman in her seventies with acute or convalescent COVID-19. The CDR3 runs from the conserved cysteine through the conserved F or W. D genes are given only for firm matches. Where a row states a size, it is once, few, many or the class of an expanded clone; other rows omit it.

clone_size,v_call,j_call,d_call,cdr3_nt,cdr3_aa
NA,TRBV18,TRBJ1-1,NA,TGTGCCAGCTCTCAACAGAGGAACACTGAAGCTTTCTTT,CASSQQRNTEAFF
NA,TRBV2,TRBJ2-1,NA,TGTGCCAGCAGCCCCTCCGAGAAGCAGTTCTTC,CASSPSEKQFF
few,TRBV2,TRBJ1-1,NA,TGTGCCAGCAGTGTGAATAGTGACACTGAAGCTTTCTTT,CASSVNSDTEAFF
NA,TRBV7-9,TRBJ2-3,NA,TGTGCCAGCAGCCTCACAGATACGCAGTATTTT,CASSLTDTQYF
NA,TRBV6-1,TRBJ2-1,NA,TGTGCCAGCAGTGAATCAGGGCCATCCTACAATGAGCAGTTCTTC,CASSESGPSYNEQFF
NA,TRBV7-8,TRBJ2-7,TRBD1,TGTGCCAGCAGCTTAGATTGGACAGGGGCCTACGAGCAGTACTTC,CASSLDWTGAYEQYF
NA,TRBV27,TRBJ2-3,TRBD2,TGTGCCAGCAGTTTATCAAGGACTAGCGGGGGGACAGATACGCAGTATTTT,CASSLSRTSGGTDTQYF
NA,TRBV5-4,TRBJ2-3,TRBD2,TGTGCCAGCAGCTCGGGACTAGCGGGAGGGACGACAGATACGCAGTATTTT,CASSSGLAGGTTDTQYF
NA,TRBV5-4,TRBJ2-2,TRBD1,TGTGCCAGCAGCCGGACAGGGGACCCCGGGGAGCTGTTTTTT,CASSRTGDPGELFF
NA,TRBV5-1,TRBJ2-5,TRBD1,TGCGCCAGCAGCTCAAAACCGACAGGGGAGATAGAGACCCAGTACTTC,CASSSKPTGEIETQYF
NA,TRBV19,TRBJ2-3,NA,TGTGCCAGTAGTATCTTTGGTGGGAGATACCCAGATACGCAGTATTTT,CASSIFGGRYPDTQYF
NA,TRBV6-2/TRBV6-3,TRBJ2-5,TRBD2,TGTGCCAGCAGTTACTTAGAGAGCGGGAAAAAGTACTTC,CASSYLESGKKYF
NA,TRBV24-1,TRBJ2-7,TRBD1,TGTGCCACCAGTGAGGGGACAGGGGGCTCCTACGAGCAGTACTTC,CATSEGTGGSYEQYF
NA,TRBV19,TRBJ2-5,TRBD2,TGTGCCAGTAGTATATCCAGCGGGATTGAGACCCAGTACTTC,CASSISSGIETQYF
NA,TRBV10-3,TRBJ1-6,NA,TGTGCCATCAGTGAGTCTCTCCCACAGAGTAATTCACCCCTCCACTTT,CAISESLPQSNSPLHF
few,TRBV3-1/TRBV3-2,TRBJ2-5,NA,TGTGCCAGCAGCTGGAGGCGGGAGACCCAGTACTTC,CASSWRRETQYF
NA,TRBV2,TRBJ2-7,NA,TGTGCCAGCATAATCGAGAGGTCCTACTACGAGCAGTACTTC,CASIIERSYYEQYF
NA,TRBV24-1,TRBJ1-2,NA,TGTGCCACCAGTGACCCCCAGGACGGAGCGGGCCCAGATGGCTACACCTTC,CATSDPQDGAGPDGYTF
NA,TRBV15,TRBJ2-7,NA,TGTGCCACCAGCAGTCCCGGCCGGGGTCCGGTCGGGCAGTACTTC,CATSSPGRGPVGQYF
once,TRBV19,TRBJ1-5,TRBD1,TGTGCCAGTAGTATCCTACAGGGGGCCCGTAGCAATCAGCCCCAGCATTTT,CASSILQGARSNQPQHF
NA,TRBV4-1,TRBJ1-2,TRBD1,TGCGCCAGCAGCCGGATTGGGACAGGCGATGGCTACACCTTC,CASSRIGTGDGYTF
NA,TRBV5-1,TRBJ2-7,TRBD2,TGCGCCAGCAGCATGACTAGCGGGAGAATCCACGAGCAGTACTTC,CASSMTSGRIHEQYF